The 20 T cell receptor beta chains reported below all come from one sample, sequenced in a study of blood T cell repertoires in COVID-19. Sequencing used immunoSEQ multiplex PCR; TCRdb keeps in-frame clones, though not all of them. The profile shows tens of thousands of clones, about 70% of them singletons. The specimen was peripheral blood. The receptors stem from a man between 45 and 60 years old with active or convalescent COVID-19.

This clone turned up a few times. The chain is built from TRBV3-1 (or the pseudogene TRBV3-2) and TRBJ1-3; 11 bases are a match to TRBD1. Germline CDR1 is LGHDT and CDR2 is YNNKEL (reference sequence). J gave up 8 bases and V 4 bases, and 7 bases lay outside the gene matches. The CDR3 length is 15 residues. CDR3 bases: TGTGCCAGCAGCCCCGGACAGGGGGCACCGGACACCATATATTTT. Residues: CASSPGQGAPDTIYF.

This clone occurred a few times. This rearrangement joins TRBV24-1 to TRBJ2-3, with D possibly being TRBD2 (5 bases). The length of the CDR3 is 16 residues. The V and J ends lost 5 bases and 1 base respectively, with 15 bases between them. The germline gives CDR1 KGHDR, CDR2 SFDVKD. CDR3 protein: CATSVYRRVGTDTQYF. CDR3 sequence (DNA): TGTGCCACCAGTGTTTATCGGCGGGTGGGCACAGATACGCAGTATTTT.

This clone was seen a single time. J is TRBJ2-2 and V is TRBV7-2; D unclear. The CDR3 extends over 15 amino acids. Germline V gene lookup returns CDR1 SGHTA and CDR2 FQGNSA. Trimming shortened V by 3 bases and J by 2 bases, and 10 bases separated the two germline ends. The chain's CDR3 is CASSFQDINTGELFF. In DNA form, the CDR3 reads TGTGCCAGCAGCTTTCAGGATATCAACACCGGGGAGCTGTTTTTT.

The rearrangement joins TRBV3-1 (or the pseudogene TRBV3-2) to TRBJ1-2; D possibly corresponds to TRBD1 (5 bases). This CDR3 is built from 16 residues. Germline V gene sequence: CDR1 LGHDT, CDR2 YNNKEL (reference sequence). V lost 5 bases to trimming and J lost 7 bases, with 23 bases between them. The CDR3 coding sequence is TGTGCCAGCAGCGTAGACAGAGATTGGAGTGCTAGTGGCTACACCTTC. Translated, it gives CASSVDRDWSASGYTF.

This clone occurred a few times. The chain uses TRBV7-2 and TRBJ2-7, with D maybe TRBD1 (5 bases). CDR3 length equals 14 residues. Trimming stripped 4 bases from V and 4 bases from J, with 14 bases between. Germline loops: CDR1 SGHTA, CDR2 FQGNSA. CDR3 residues: CASSSQGVLYEQYF. CDR3 sequence (DNA): TGTGCCAGCAGCTCACAAGGGGTTCTTTACGAGCAGTACTTC.

The chain is built from TRBV5-1 and TRBJ1-1, with TRBD1 as a possible D gene (6 bases). This CDR3 has 13 residues. The V and J ends lost 4 bases and 4 bases respectively, with 11 bases between them. Germline loops: CDR1 SGHRS, CDR2 YFSETQ. CDR3 in DNA: TGCGCCAGCAGCACACAAGGGGGCACTGAAGCTTTCTTT. This gives the protein CASSTQGGTEAFF.

The chain couples TRBV11-2 to TRBJ1-2, with 7 bases fitting TRBD1. The V and J ends lost 11 bases and 12 bases, in that order; junction bases with no gene match: 15. Germline V gives CDR1 SGHAT, CDR2 FQNNGV. This CDR3 has 12 amino acids. The CDR3 coding sequence is TGTGCCGGATCCGCGACAGGGACTTACAACACCTTC. Translated: CAGSATGTYNTF.

The gene calls are TRBV7-2 and TRBJ2-7, with 9 positions matching TRBD2. The CDR3 extends over 15 amino acids. The germline V gene encodes CDR1 SGHTA and CDR2 FQGNSA. V shed 2 bases and J 7 bases; nucleotides not matched to a gene: 9. The CDR3 DNA sequence: TGTGCCAGCAGCTTATTAGCGGGGGCACACCTGGAGCAGTACTTC. Protein product: CASSLLAGAHLEQYF.

The chain has TRBV11-2 and TRBJ1-6, with TRBD1 matching over 8 bases. CDR1 SGHAT and CDR2 FQNNGV come from the germline V gene. The CDR3 is 15 amino acids. The V gene end was trimmed by 5 bases and the J gene end by 9 bases; junction bases not matched to a gene: 9. The CDR3 nucleotides are TGTGCCAGCAGCCAGGACAGGGCACAGGGTTCACCCCTCCACTTT. This translates into CASSQDRAQGSPLHF.

The chain employs TRBV24-1 and TRBJ2-4; TRBD2 aligns across 15 bases. V lost 3 bases to trimming and J lost 0 bases; unmatched junction nucleotides: 8. There are 20 residues in the CDR3. Germline V gene sequence: CDR1 KGHDR, CDR2 SFDVKD. The CDR3 DNA sequence: TGTGCCACCAGTGATCGCGGACTAGCGGGGGGGGGAATAGCCAAAAACATTCAGTACTTC. As protein: CATSDRGLAGGGIAKNIQYF.

In its sample, this clone was seen a few times. This rearrangement joins TRBV15 to TRBJ2-7, with a tentative D call TRBD2 (7 bases). There are 15 residues in the CDR3. V shed 0 bases and J shed 2 bases, with 11 bases lying between them. Germline V gene data show CDR1 as LNHNV and CDR2 as YYDKDF (reference sequence). The CDR3 spells CATSRDAGAPYEQYF. The CDR3 DNA sequence: TGTGCCACCAGCAGAGATGCGGGGGCTCCCTACGAGCAGTACTTC.

CDR3 in amino acids: CASSLQGQSYEQYF. The CDR3 DNA follows: TGTGCCAGCAGCTTGCAGGGACAGTCCTACGAGCAGTACTTC. The V call is TRBV5-4, the J call TRBJ2-7; 7 nucleotides align to TRBD1. The trim removed 1 base at V and 1 base at J, leaving 2 bases unmatched. The CDR3 has 14 residues. The germline V gene encodes CDR1 SGHNT and CDR2 YYREEE (reference sequence).

The chain recombines TRBV20-1 with TRBJ2-5; 11 bases align to TRBD2. CDR1 is DFQATT, CDR2 SNEGSKA, per germline (reference sequence). The trim removed 3 bases at V and 5 bases at J, leaving 8 bases unmatched. The CDR3 runs 15 residues. Written as DNA, the CDR3 is TGCAGTGCTAGTATTAGCGGGGGGGCCGGGGAGACCCAGTACTTC. Translating gives CSASISGGAGETQYF.

V and J are TRBV27 and TRBJ1-6; D remains unclear. Per the germline V gene, CDR1 is MNHEY and CDR2 is SMNVEV (reference sequence). The V and J ends lost 2 bases and 6 bases respectively, with 11 bases between them. The CDR3 length is 15 residues. The CDR3 reads CASSLARPGNSPLHF. The DNA for the CDR3 is TGTGCCAGCAGTTTAGCCCGACCGGGTAATTCACCCCTCCACTTT.

The sample holds a few counts of this clone. The V call is TRBV7-9, the J call TRBJ2-1; 8 bases align to TRBD1. The V and J ends lost 3 bases and 8 bases, in that order; junction bases with no gene match: 15. CDR1 is SEHNR, CDR2 FQNEAQ, per germline (reference sequence). This CDR3 has 17 residues. The CDR3: CASSFNPLGQGRHEQFF. DNA for the CDR3: TGTGCCAGCAGCTTTAACCCTCTCGGACAGGGCCGACATGAGCAGTTCTTC.

The rearrangement uses TRBV24-1 and TRBJ2-1; TRBD1 aligns across 8 bases. The CDR3 consists of 14 residues. Germline V CDR1 and CDR2: KGHDR, SFDVKD. J lost 10 bases, V lost 3 bases, and 7 bases had no gene match. The CDR3 protein is CATSDTDREWEQFF. The CDR3 DNA sequence: TGTGCCACCAGTGATACGGACAGGGAGTGGGAGCAGTTCTTC.

The V and J genes are TRBV7-3 and TRBJ2-5, with 8 bases fitting TRBD1. Trimming removed 0 bases from V and 5 bases from J; junction bases left unmatched: 5. This CDR3 has 15 amino acids. From germline, CDR1 is SGHTA and CDR2 FQGTGA. CDR3 residues: CASSLTRGRSETQYF. For the CDR3, the DNA is TGTGCCAGCAGCTTAACCAGGGGGCGCTCGGAGACCCAGTACTTC.

The V call is TRBV3-1 (or the pseudogene TRBV3-2), the J call TRBJ1-5, with D possibly TRBD1 on 6 matching bases. The CDR3 runs 16 residues. Trimming left V 5 bases short and J 2 bases short, with 16 bases between. Germline loops: CDR1 LGHDT, CDR2 YNNKEL (reference sequence). Written as DNA, the CDR3 is TGTGCCAGCAGCGAGGCGGGGGGCGCGGGCAATCAGCCCCAGCATTTT. Translating gives CASSEAGGAGNQPQHF.

The chain carries TRBV21-1 and TRBJ2-3; TRBD2, the table's D call, was not compared with the DNA. TRBV21-1 is recorded as a pseudogene. This CDR3 is 19 amino acids long. DNA for the CDR3: TGTGCCAGCAGCAAAGGGACTAGCGGGGGCTGGGGTAGCACAGATACGCAGTATTTT. Amino acid sequence: CASSKGTSGGWGSTDTQYF.

The V call is TRBV3-1 (or the pseudogene TRBV3-2), the J call TRBJ1-4; 10 bases agree with TRBD1. With V trimmed by 6 bases and J by 7 bases, 8 bases remained unmatched. The CDR3 extends over 15 amino acids. Germline loops: CDR1 LGHDT, CDR2 YNNKEL (reference sequence). CDR3 amino acids: CASRDTGTGVEKLFF. CDR3 DNA: TGTGCCAGCAGAGATACCGGGACAGGGGTTGAAAAACTGTTTTTT.